Below, one T cell receptor (delta chain) is given with its context. This clone has at least ten counts. Its antigen remains undetermined. TCRdb's listed protein matches a much larger clone and diverges from this DNA's translation at residue 6, likely through a read error; the protein shown comes from the DNA. This specimen belongs to a study of gamma-delta T cells after stem cell transplantation (dated by TCRdb to 2015 to 2016). Library preparation was by RT-PCR. The reads were generated on an Illumina MiSeq. Clones were re-identified by TCRdb from the public reads with CATT, and rows with the same DNA were merged. Within this sample are approximately 16,000 delta-chain clones, with roughly 9% of them counted one time only. Clones ranked in the top ten supply around 64% of the sample. V is pared back by 0 bases and J by 0 bases, with 19 bases lying between the germline termini. The CDR3 goes from the cysteine to the phenylalanine over 18 residues. Just the 54-base CDR3 DNA is kept, in frame starting at base 1. From the germline V gene, CDR1 is GEAIGNYY and CDR2 is EKD.

The source of this sequence is a human donor. It is not recorded whose cells these are; they may come from a transplant donor. Input material: gamma-delta T cells. This receptor chain uses TRDV2 and TRDJ1; the D region possibly corresponds to TRDD3 (6 bases align). The CDR3 here reads CACDTGGGPLRDTDKLIF. The base sequence is TGTGCCTGTGACACCGGTGGGGGTCCCCTCCGAGACACCGATAAACTCATCTTT.